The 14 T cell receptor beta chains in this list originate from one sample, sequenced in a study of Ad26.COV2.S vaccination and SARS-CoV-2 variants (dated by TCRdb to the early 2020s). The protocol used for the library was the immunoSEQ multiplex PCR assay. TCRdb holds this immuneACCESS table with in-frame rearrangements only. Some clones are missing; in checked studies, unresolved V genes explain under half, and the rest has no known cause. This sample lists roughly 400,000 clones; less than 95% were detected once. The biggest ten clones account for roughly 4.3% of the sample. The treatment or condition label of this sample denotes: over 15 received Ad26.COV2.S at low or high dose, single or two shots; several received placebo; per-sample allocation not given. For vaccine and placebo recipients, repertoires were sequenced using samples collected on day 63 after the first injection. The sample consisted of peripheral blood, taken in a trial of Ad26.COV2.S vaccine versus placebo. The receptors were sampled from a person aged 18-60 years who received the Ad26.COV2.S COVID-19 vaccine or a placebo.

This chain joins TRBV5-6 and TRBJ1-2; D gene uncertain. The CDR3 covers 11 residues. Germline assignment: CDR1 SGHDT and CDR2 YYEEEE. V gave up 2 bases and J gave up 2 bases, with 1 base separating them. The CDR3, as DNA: TGTGCCAGCAGCTTAAACTATGGCTACACCTTC. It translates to CASSLNYGYTF. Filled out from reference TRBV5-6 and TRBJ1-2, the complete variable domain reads DAGVTQSPTHLIKTRGQQVTLRCSPKSGHDTVSWYQQALGQGPQFIFQYYEEEERQRGNFPDRFSGHQFPNYSSELNVNALLLGDSALYLCASSLNYGYTFGSGTRLTVV.

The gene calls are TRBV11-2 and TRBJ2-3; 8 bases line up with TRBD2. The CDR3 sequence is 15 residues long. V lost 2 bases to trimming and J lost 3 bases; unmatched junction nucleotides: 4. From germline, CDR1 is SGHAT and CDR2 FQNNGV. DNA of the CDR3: TGTGCCAGCAGCTTATTGGTAGCGGGAACAGATACGCAGTATTTT. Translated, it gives CASSLLVAGTDTQYF.

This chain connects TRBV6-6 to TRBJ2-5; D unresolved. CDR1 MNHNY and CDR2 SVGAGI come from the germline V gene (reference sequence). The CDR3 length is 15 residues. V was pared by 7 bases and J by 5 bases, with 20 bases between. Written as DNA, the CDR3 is TGTGCCAGCACCCCTTCGGAGTCATCCCAGGAGACCCAGTACTTC. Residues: CASTPSESSQETQYF.

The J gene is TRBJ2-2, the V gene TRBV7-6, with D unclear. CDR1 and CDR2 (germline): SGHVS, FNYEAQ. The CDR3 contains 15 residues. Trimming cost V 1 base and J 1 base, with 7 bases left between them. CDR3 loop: CASSLGVRNTGELFF. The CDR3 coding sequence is TGTGCCAGCAGCTTAGGGGTAAGGAACACCGGGGAGCTGTTTTTT.

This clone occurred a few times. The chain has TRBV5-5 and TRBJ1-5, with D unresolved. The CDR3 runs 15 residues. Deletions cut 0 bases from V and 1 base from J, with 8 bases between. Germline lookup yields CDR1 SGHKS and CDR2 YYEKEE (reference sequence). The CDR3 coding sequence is TGTGCCAGCAGCTTGGCCGGGTTGAGCAATCAGCCCCAGCATTTT. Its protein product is CASSLAGLSNQPQHF.

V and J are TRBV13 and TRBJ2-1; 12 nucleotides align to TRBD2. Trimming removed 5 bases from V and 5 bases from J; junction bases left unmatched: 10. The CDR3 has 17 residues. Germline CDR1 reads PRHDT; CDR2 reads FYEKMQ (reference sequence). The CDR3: CASSPRRLAGGNNEQFF. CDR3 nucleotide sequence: TGTGCCAGCAGCCCCCGACGGCTAGCGGGAGGGAACAATGAGCAGTTCTTC.

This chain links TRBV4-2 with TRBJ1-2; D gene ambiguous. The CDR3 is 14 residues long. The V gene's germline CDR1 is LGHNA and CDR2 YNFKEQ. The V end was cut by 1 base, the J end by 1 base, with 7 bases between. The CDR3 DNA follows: TGTGCCAGCAGCCAAGTAATTGGTAACTATGGCTACACCTTC. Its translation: CASSQVIGNYGYTF.

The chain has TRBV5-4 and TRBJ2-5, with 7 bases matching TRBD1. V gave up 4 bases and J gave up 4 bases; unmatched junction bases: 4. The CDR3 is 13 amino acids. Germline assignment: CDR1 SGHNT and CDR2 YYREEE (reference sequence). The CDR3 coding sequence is TGTGCCAGCAGCCTAGGGGGCGCAGAGACCCAGTACTTC. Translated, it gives CASSLGGAETQYF.

The CDR3 DNA sequence: TGTGCCAGTAGTATTAGGGGACAGGGGGTGACCGGGGAGCTGTTTTTT. It encodes CASSIRGQGVTGELFF. The chain is built from TRBV19 and TRBJ2-2; 11 nucleotides agree with TRBD1. V gave up 3 bases and J gave up 5 bases; unmatched junction bases: 5. CDR1 is LNHDA and CDR2 is SQIVND in the germline V gene (reference sequence). The CDR3 consists of 16 residues.

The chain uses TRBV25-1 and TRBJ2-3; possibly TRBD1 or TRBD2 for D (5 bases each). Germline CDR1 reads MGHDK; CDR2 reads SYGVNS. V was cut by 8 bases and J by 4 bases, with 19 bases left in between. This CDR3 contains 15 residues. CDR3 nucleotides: TGTGCCAGCCCTTTGCCAGGGTGGAGGCCAGATACGCAGTATTTT. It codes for CASPLPGWRPDTQYF.

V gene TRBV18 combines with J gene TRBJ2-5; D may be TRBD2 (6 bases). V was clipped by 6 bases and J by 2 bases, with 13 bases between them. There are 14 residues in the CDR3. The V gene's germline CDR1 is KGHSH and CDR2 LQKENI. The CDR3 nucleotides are TGTGCCAGCTCCGTAACGGGGAGGCAAGAGACCCAGTACTTC. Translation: CASSVTGRQETQYF. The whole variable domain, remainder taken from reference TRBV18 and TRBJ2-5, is NAGVMQNPRHLVRRRGQEARLRCSPMKGHSHVYWYRQLPEEGLKFMVYLQKENIIDESGMPKERFSAEFPKEGPSILRIQQVVRGDSAAYFCASSVTGRQETQYFGPGTRLLVL.

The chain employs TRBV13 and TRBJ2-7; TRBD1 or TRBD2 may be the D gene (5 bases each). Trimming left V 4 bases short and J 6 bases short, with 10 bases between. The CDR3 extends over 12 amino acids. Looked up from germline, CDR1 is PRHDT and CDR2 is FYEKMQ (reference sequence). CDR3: CASSYTRGEQYF. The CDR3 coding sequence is TGTGCCAGCAGCTATACTAGGGGCGAGCAGTACTTC.

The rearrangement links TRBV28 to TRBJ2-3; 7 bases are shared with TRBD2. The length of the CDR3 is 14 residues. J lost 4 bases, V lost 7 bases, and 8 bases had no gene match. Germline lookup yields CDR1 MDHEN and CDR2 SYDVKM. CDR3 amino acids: CASTLGGRADTQYF. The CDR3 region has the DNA TGTGCCAGCACCCTGGGGGGGAGAGCAGATACGCAGTATTTT. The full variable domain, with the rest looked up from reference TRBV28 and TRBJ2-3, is DVKVTQSSRYLVKRTGEKVFLECVQDMDHENMFWYRQDPGLGLRLIYFSYDVKMKEKGDIPEGYSVSREKKERFSLILESASTNQTSMYLCASTLGGRADTQYFGPGTRLTVL.

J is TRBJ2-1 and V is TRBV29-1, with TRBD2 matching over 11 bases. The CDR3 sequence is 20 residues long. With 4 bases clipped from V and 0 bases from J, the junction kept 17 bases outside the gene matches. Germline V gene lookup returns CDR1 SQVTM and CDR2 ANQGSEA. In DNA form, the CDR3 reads TGCAGCGTTGGTGGGGCCGGGGCTAGCGGGAGGTCGAGCTCCTACAATGAGCAGTTCTTC. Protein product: CSVGGAGASGRSSSYNEQFF.